One and the same sample provided the 27 T cell receptor beta chains below, sequenced in a study of cytomegalovirus exposure and HLA in healthy donors. The PCR employed 60 Vbeta primers together with 13 Jbeta primers. Produced via immunoSEQ multiplex PCR; TCRdb's table is partial and in-frame only. The data contain approximately 180,000 clones, approximately 80% of them singletons. The sample consisted of PBMCs. The source is a young woman in good health and CMV-seronegative.

The chain links TRBV5-6 to TRBJ1-5, with 7 bases identical to TRBD1. Germline V gene sequence: CDR1 SGHDT, CDR2 YYEEEE. V trimming: 0 bases; J trimming: 4 bases; junction bases outside the gene matches: 7. This CDR3 spans 16 amino acids. The chain's CDR3 is CASSLASGQNNQPQHF. The CDR3 coding sequence is TGTGCCAGCAGCTTGGCCTCGGGACAGAATAATCAGCCCCAGCATTTT.

V is TRBV12-1 and J is TRBJ1-1; the tabulated D call, TRBD1, remains unverified against the DNA. TRBV12-1 is a recognized pseudogene. The CDR3 is made up of 15 amino acids. CDR3 sequence reads: CASSFAPGPNTEAFF. CDR3 coding DNA: TGTGCCAGCAGCTTTGCTCCAGGTCCGAACACTGAAGCTTTCTTT.

The chain recombines TRBV4-1 with TRBJ1-3; D gene ambiguous. This CDR3 is built from 18 residues. Trimming took 1 base from V and 0 from J, leaving 16 bases between them. The germline V gene has CDR1 MGHRA and CDR2 YSYEKL. In nucleotides, the CDR3 is TGCGCCAGCAGCCAAGTAGGATCCAGGCTCGACTCTGGAAACACCATATATTTT. The encoded protein is CASSQVGSRLDSGNTIYF.

V usage is TRBV19 and J usage is TRBJ2-7; TRBD1 agrees at 10 bases. The CDR3 contains 15 residues. Trimming removed 5 bases from V and 4 bases from J; junction bases left unmatched: 8. Germline lookup yields CDR1 LNHDA and CDR2 SQIVND (reference sequence). CDR3 sequence (DNA): TGTGCCAGTAGTGCCCCCCGGACAGGGGGATACGAGCAGTACTTC. This gives the protein CASSAPRTGGYEQYF. The full variable domain, with the rest looked up from reference TRBV19 and TRBJ2-7, is DGGITQSPKYLFRKEGQNVTLSCEQNLNHDAMYWYRQDPGQGLRLIYYSQIVNDFQKGDIAEGYSVSREKKESFPLTVTSAQKNPTAFYLCASSAPRTGGYEQYFGPGTRLTVT.

The chain couples TRBV29-1 to TRBJ1-4; perhaps TRBD1 as D (5 bases). The CDR3 loop spans 11 amino acids. The germline V gene encodes CDR1 SQVTM and CDR2 ANQGSEA. The germline V and J ends were trimmed by 3 bases and 10 bases, with 9 bases remaining between them. CDR3 bases: TGCAGCGTTGAGGTGGGGGGAAAACTGTTTTTT. As protein: CSVEVGGKLFF.

The chain combines TRBV29-1 with TRBJ1-1, with D tentatively TRBD1 (6 bases). Trimming stripped 1 base from V and 2 bases from J, with 11 bases between. The CDR3 covers 14 residues. The germline V gene encodes CDR1 SQVTM and CDR2 ANQGSEA. The CDR3 coding sequence is TGCAGCGTTGAAGGGGGGACACACAACACTGAAGCTTTCTTT. Translation gives CSVEGGTHNTEAFF.

This sequence joins TRBV9 and TRBJ2-7, with D unresolved. V was clipped by 6 bases and J by 10 bases, with 14 bases between them. CDR3 size: 11 residues. Per germline, CDR1 SGDLS and CDR2 YYNGEE. CDR3: CASTDGVLQYF. The CDR3, as DNA: TGTGCCAGCACCGATGGCGTACTACAGTACTTC.

This chain connects TRBV10-3 to TRBJ1-2, with unresolved D. Trimming pared 3 bases from V and 4 bases from J, leaving 3 bases between. CDR1 ENHRY and CDR2 SYGVKD come from the germline V gene. CDR3 length equals 11 residues. The chain's CDR3 is CAISDSYGYTF. In DNA, the CDR3 is TGTGCCATCAGTGACAGCTATGGCTACACCTTC.

This clone was counted between two and nine times. CDR3 in amino acids: CASSLATGWEQFF. DNA for the CDR3: TGCGCCAGCAGCTTGGCAACGGGGTGGGAGCAGTTCTTC. The chain has TRBV5-1 and TRBJ2-1, with TRBD2 as a possible D gene (5 bases). There are 13 residues in the CDR3. The V gene lost 0 bases and the J gene lost 10 bases, with 11 bases spanning the gap. Germline V gene sequence: CDR1 SGHRS, CDR2 YFSETQ.

The rearrangement joins TRBV5-1 to TRBJ1-3; D is unresolved. V lost 0 bases and J 8 bases, leaving 15 bases between the germline ends. The CDR3 runs to 15 residues. Germline V gene sequence: CDR1 SGHRS, CDR2 YFSETQ. DNA for the CDR3: TGCGCCAGCAGCTTGGGCGTAATCGCGTCGGACACCATATATTTT. Translated, it gives CASSLGVIASDTIYF.

V is TRBV4-2 and J is TRBJ2-7, with TRBD2 matching over 8 bases. This CDR3 has 15 residues. Losses at the gene ends were 5 bases for V and 2 bases for J; bases not matched to a gene: 8. In germline, CDR1 is LGHNA, CDR2 YNFKEQ. The CDR3 reads CASSARGGFPYEQYF. In nucleotides, the CDR3 is TGTGCCAGCAGCGCCCGGGGGGGTTTTCCCTACGAGCAGTACTTC.

Concerning this clone: The same CDR3 can be traced to other DNA sequences in this sample. The rearrangement links TRBV21-1 to TRBJ2-1; TRBD2, as called in the table, went unchecked against the DNA. TRBV21-1 is annotated as a pseudogene. The CDR3 sequence is 18 residues long. The CDR3 region has the DNA TGTGCCAGCAGCAAGGCTTTCTTCACCGCGGATTTTTACAATGAGCAGTTCTTC. Encoded protein: CASSKAFFTADFYNEQFF.

The genes are TRBV5-4 and TRBJ2-7, with D maybe TRBD1 (6 bases). CDR1 is SGHNT and CDR2 is YYREEE in the germline V gene (reference sequence). The V end lost 5 bases, the J end lost 2 bases, and 14 bases lay between the germline ends. This CDR3 has 14 amino acids. CDR3 loop: CASRRETGAYEQYF. CDR3 bases: TGTGCCAGCAGACGAGAGACAGGCGCCTACGAGCAGTACTTC.

This clone came up once. The chain employs TRBV19 and TRBJ2-7; 8 bases map to TRBD1. J was trimmed by 2 bases and V by 5 bases; bases with no gene match: 5. The CDR3 has 14 residues. Germline V gene data show CDR1 as LNHDA and CDR2 as SQIVND (reference sequence). The CDR3 bases are TGTGCCAGTAGTCCGGACAGGGTTGCCTACGAGCAGTACTTC. Its protein product is CASSPDRVAYEQYF.

This clone turned up a few times. The chain is built from TRBV9 and TRBJ2-7, with D tentatively TRBD2 (5 bases). The CDR3 sequence is 15 residues long. Trimming pared 4 bases from V and 3 bases from J, leaving 17 bases between. CDR1 and CDR2 from the germline V gene are SGDLS and YYNGEE. The CDR3 spells CASSLRSDFYYEQYF. CDR3 coding DNA: TGTGCCAGCAGCCTAAGATCGGACTTTTACTACGAGCAGTACTTC.

The chain couples TRBV7-2 to TRBJ2-1, with D possibly TRBD2 on 5 matching bases. The V end was cut by 5 bases, the J end by 5 bases, with 13 bases between. Germline V gene lookup returns CDR1 SGHTA and CDR2 FQGNSA. CDR3 length equals 14 residues. The CDR3 nucleotides are TGTGCCAGCAGCCCGCGGACTGGCAACAATGAGCAGTTCTTC. Amino acids: CASSPRTGNNEQFF.

This chain joins TRBV5-4 and TRBJ1-6, with 8 bases lining up with TRBD1. Germline loops: CDR1 SGHNT, CDR2 YYREEE (reference sequence). V gave up 1 base and J gave up 8 bases; unmatched junction bases: 5. The length of the CDR3 is 15 residues. CDR3 in amino acids: CASSLKSGGDSPLHF. The DNA for the CDR3 is TGTGCCAGCAGCTTGAAATCAGGGGGCGATTCACCCCTCCACTTT.

The rearrangement joins TRBV2 to TRBJ1-2; D remains unclear. The CDR3 has 13 amino acids. In germline, CDR1 is SNHLY, CDR2 FYNNEI. The germline V and J ends were trimmed by 8 bases and 0 bases, with 10 bases remaining between them. CDR3 in DNA: TGTGCCAGCGGAGTCAGAGCTAACTATGGCTACACCTTC. This sequence encodes CASGVRANYGYTF.

V gene TRBV6-5 combines with J gene TRBJ1-1; D not certain. This CDR3 contains 13 residues. Trimming pared 4 bases from V and 4 bases from J, leaving 10 bases between. Germline CDR1 is MNHEY and CDR2 is SVGAGI. CDR3 coding DNA: TGTGCCAGCAGTTCACACCGGGTCACTGAAGCTTTCTTT. Protein product: CASSSHRVTEAFF.

The chain joins TRBV4-2 to TRBJ2-2, with D unresolved. Trimming stripped 5 bases from V and 6 bases from J, with 7 bases between. Germline CDR1 reads LGHNA; CDR2 reads YNFKEQ. The CDR3 is 12 amino acids. DNA of the CDR3: TGTGCCAGCAGCGCGTTCTCCGGGGAGCTGTTTTTT. Encoded protein: CASSAFSGELFF.

The chain carries TRBV27 and TRBJ1-1; weak D call: TRBD1 (6 bases). The CDR3 consists of 14 residues. V gave up 4 bases and J gave up 5 bases, with 14 bases separating them. Per germline, CDR1 MNHEY and CDR2 SMNVEV (reference sequence). The CDR3 DNA reads as TGTGCCAGCAGTTCGGCAGGGGCTAGGACTGAAGCTTTCTTT. It codes for CASSSAGARTEAFF.

This clone was observed once. The CDR3 protein is CASSQGGGSYEQYF. The CDR3 DNA sequence: TGTGCCAGCAGCCAAGGGGGAGGGAGCTACGAGCAGTACTTC. The chain uses TRBV4-2 and TRBJ2-5, with 7 bases fitting TRBD2. With the DNA end fitting TRBJ2-7 better, the J assignment may be wrong. In germline, CDR1 is LGHNA, CDR2 YNFKEQ. The CDR3 loop spans 14 amino acids.

This rearrangement joins TRBV30 to TRBJ2-2, with 8 bases matching TRBD2. CDR3 length: 15 amino acids. The V gene's germline CDR1 is GTSNPN and CDR2 SVGIG (reference sequence). V lost 4 bases, J lost 6 bases, and 10 bases stayed unmatched. The CDR3: CAWNLRGLVAGELFF. The DNA of the CDR3 is TGTGCCTGGAACCTGAGGGGACTAGTTGCCGGGGAGCTGTTTTTT.

This clone was counted a few times. The V call is TRBV7-9, the J call TRBJ2-7; a weak D match, TRBD2 (5 bases). Trimming took off 3 bases at V and 1 base at J, with 10 bases between the two ends. The CDR3 runs 14 residues. Germline V lookup: CDR1 SEHNR, CDR2 FQNEAQ (reference sequence). CDR3 in amino acids: CASSFNGVSYEQYF. The CDR3, as DNA: TGTGCCAGCAGCTTCAACGGGGTATCCTACGAGCAGTACTTC. The whole variable domain, remainder taken from reference TRBV7-9 and TRBJ2-7, is DTGVSQNPRHKITKRGQNVTFRCDPISEHNRLYWYRQTLGQGPEFLTYFQNEAQLEKSRLLSDRFSAERPKGSFSTLEIQRTEQGDSAMYLCASSFNGVSYEQYFGPGTRLTVT.

The V and J genes are TRBV15 and TRBJ1-5; the match to TRBD1 covers 11 bases. The germline gives CDR1 LNHNV, CDR2 YYDKDF (reference sequence). Trimming cost V 8 bases and J 6 bases; bases outside gene matches: 3. The CDR3 runs 13 residues. CDR3 coding DNA: TGTGCCACCGGGACAGGGGGTTTTCAGCCCCAGCATTTT. It is translated as CATGTGGFQPQHF.

The count of this clone is one. The chain joins TRBV9 to TRBJ1-1, with TRBD1 matching over 10 bases. Germline V gene data show CDR1 as SGDLS and CDR2 as YYNGEE. There are 14 residues in the CDR3. V lost 4 bases and J lost 5; bases outside the gene matches: 5. The CDR3 spells CASSPRDRGTEAFF. DNA for the CDR3: TGTGCCAGCAGCCCCCGGGACAGGGGAACTGAAGCTTTCTTT. The variable domain in full, completed from reference TRBV9 and TRBJ1-1, reads DSGVTQTPKHLITATGQRVTLRCSPRSGDLSVYWYQQSLDQGLQFLIQYYNGEERAKGNILERFSAQQFPDLHSELNLSSLELGDSALYFCASSPRDRGTEAFFGQGTRLTVV.

On this clone itself: Other DNA sequences in the same sample also yield this CDR3. The chain is built from TRBV5-1 and TRBJ1-5, with D hard to call. Germline assignment: CDR1 SGHRS and CDR2 YFSETQ. Trimming left V 0 bases short and J 0 bases short, with 7 bases between. CDR3 length: 15 residues. The CDR3 loop reads CASSLGGYSNQPQHF. DNA of the CDR3: TGCGCCAGCAGCTTGGGAGGCTATAGCAATCAGCCCCAGCATTTT.